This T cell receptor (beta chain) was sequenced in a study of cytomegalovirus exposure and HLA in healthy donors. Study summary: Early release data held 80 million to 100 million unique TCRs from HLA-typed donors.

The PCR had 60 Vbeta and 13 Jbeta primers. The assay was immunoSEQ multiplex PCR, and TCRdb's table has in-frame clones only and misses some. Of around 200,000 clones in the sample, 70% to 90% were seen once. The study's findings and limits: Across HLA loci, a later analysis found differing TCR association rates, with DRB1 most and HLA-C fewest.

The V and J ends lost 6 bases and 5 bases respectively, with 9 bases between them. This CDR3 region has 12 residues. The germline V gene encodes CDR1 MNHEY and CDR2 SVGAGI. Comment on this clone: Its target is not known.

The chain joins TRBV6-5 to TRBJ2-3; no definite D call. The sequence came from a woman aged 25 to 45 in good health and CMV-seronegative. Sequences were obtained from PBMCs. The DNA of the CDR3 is TGTGCCAGCAGACGACCGGGAGATACGCAGTATTTT. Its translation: CASRRPGDTQYF.